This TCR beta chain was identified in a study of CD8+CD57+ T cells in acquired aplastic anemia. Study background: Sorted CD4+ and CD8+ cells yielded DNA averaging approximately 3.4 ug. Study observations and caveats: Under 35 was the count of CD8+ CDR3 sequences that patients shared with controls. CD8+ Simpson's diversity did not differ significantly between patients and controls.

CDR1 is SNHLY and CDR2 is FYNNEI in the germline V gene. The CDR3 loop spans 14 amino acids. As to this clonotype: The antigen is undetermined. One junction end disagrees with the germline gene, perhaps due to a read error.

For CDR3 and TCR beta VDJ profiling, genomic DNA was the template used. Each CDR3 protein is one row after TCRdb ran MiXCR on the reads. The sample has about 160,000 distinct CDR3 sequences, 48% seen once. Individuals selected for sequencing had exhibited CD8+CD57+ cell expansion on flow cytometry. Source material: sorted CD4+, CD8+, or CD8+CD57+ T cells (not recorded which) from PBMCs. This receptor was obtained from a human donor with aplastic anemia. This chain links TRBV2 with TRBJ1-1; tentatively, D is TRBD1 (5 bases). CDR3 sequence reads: CASTREVGSTGAFF. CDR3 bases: TGTGCCAGCACCAGGGAGGTTGGTAGCACTGGAGCTTTCTTT.